A single sample gave rise to the 25 T cell receptor beta chains below, sequenced in a study of shared clonotypes between healthy human individuals. Sequencing was performed with immunoSEQ multiplex PCR; in TCRdb, only in-frame clones are kept and a portion is missing. The sample has approximately 500,000 clones, 95% to 97% seen once. The specimen was naive CD4+ T cells sorted from blood. Subset here: CD45RA+ positively selected. Every receptor here comes from a woman aged 30 to 39 in good health.

This chain links TRBV7-3 with TRBJ2-3; possibly TRBD1 for D (6 bases). This CDR3 region has 16 residues. V dropped 4 bases and J dropped 0 bases, with 14 bases sitting between them. Germline V gene sequence: CDR1 SGHTA, CDR2 FQGTGA. The CDR3 nucleotides are TGTGCCAGCAGCTCAAAGACAGGATCTAGCACAGATACGCAGTATTTT. Translated: CASSSKTGSSTDTQYF.

This clone was found once. This sequence joins TRBV28 and TRBJ1-5; 7 bases are a match to TRBD1. The germline V gene has CDR1 MDHEN and CDR2 SYDVKM. The CDR3 is 16 amino acids. V was clipped by 5 bases and J by 5 bases; unmatched bases: 12. The CDR3 protein is CASSPHQIQGYQPQHF. The DNA for the CDR3 is TGTGCCAGCAGTCCCCACCAAATACAGGGGTATCAGCCCCAGCATTTT.

The V and J genes are TRBV5-5 and TRBJ2-1, with 7 bases aligning to TRBD2. The CDR3 runs 16 residues. CDR1 is SGHKS, CDR2 YYEKEE, per germline (reference sequence). V was clipped by 4 bases and J by 0 bases; unmatched bases: 7. The CDR3 bases are TGTGCCAGCAGCCCTCTCAGGACTAGCTCCTACAATGAGCAGTTCTTC. Amino acids: CASSPLRTSSYNEQFF.

The chain is built from TRBV7-9 and TRBJ2-5, with TRBD1 identical over 8 bases. The J call could be wrong; TRBJ2-7 is a better fit for the DNA end. This CDR3 has 15 residues. Per germline, CDR1 SEHNR and CDR2 FQNEAQ (reference sequence). CDR3 in amino acids: CASSLDRTGTYEQYF. The CDR3 nucleotides read TGTGCCAGCAGCTTAGACAGGACAGGGACCTACGAGCAGTACTTC.

This sequence joins TRBV29-1 and TRBJ2-7, with TRBD2 matching 9 bases. J lost 4 bases, V lost 0 bases, and 7 bases had no gene match. Germline CDR1 is SQVTM and CDR2 is ANQGSEA. This CDR3 is built from 15 residues. CDR3 amino acids: CSVEDGPGLAYEQYF. The CDR3 DNA reads TGCAGCGTTGAAGATGGCCCGGGACTAGCTTACGAGCAGTACTTC.

The rearrangement links TRBV14 to TRBJ1-3; no firm D call. Germline values: CDR1 SGHDN, CDR2 FVKESK. The ends were cut back, 1 base at V and 4 bases at J, with 14 bases in the middle. CDR3 length: 16 residues. The CDR3 protein is CASSQVLLGPGNTIYF. CDR3 nucleotides: TGTGCCAGCAGCCAAGTACTTCTGGGCCCCGGAAACACCATATATTTT.

This chain joins TRBV29-1 and TRBJ2-5; 7 bases are shared with TRBD2. Germline values: CDR1 SQVTM, CDR2 ANQGSEA. V gave up 5 bases and J gave up 3 bases; unmatched junction bases: 3. CDR3 length equals 12 residues. This CDR3 reads CSVSAGEETQYF. CDR3 nucleotide sequence: TGCAGCGTTAGCGCGGGAGAAGAGACCCAGTACTTC.

The CDR3 DNA is TGTGCCAGCAGACCCTTGAGCGGGCCTAATACGCAGTATTTT. Translating it yields CASRPLSGPNTQYF. The chain joins TRBV27 to TRBJ2-3, with a possible D match to TRBD2 (6 bases). Trimming removed 6 bases at V and 7 bases at J, with 17 bases between. CDR1 is MNHEY, CDR2 SMNVEV, per germline (reference sequence). The CDR3 extends over 14 amino acids.

This rearrangement joins TRBV6-5 to TRBJ1-1; TRBD1 matches 7 bases. The ends lost 2 bases at V and 4 bases at J; junction bases unmatched: 4. Germline V gene data show CDR1 as MNHEY and CDR2 as SVGAGI. This CDR3 has 14 residues. The CDR3 loop reads CASSYIAGGTEAFF. DNA for the CDR3: TGTGCCAGCAGTTACATCGCAGGGGGCACTGAAGCTTTCTTT.

The chain recombines TRBV5-1 with TRBJ1-5; D is possibly TRBD1 (5 bases). The germline V gene encodes CDR1 SGHRS and CDR2 YFSETQ. CDR3 length: 15 residues. Trimming removed 0 bases at V and 5 bases at J, with 12 bases between. CDR3 residues: CASSLAGGGDQPQHF. Written as DNA, the CDR3 is TGCGCCAGCAGCTTGGCCGGGGGTGGCGATCAGCCCCAGCATTTT.

V is TRBV28 and J is TRBJ2-4; D is perhaps TRBD2 (7 bases). The CDR3 contains 16 residues. Germline V gene data show CDR1 as MDHEN and CDR2 as SYDVKM. V lost 3 bases to trimming and J lost 11 bases, with 23 bases between them. The chain's CDR3 is CASSFHPLAGAAVQYF. The CDR3 nucleotides are TGTGCCAGCAGTTTTCATCCCCTCGCGGGGGCTGCTGTTCAGTACTTC.

This clone has only one observation. This chain uses TRBV5-1 with TRBJ1-3; no reliable D call. Per germline, CDR1 SGHRS and CDR2 YFSETQ. This CDR3 comprises 15 residues. Deletions cut 4 bases from V and 1 base from J, with 12 bases between. The CDR3 reads CASSVDAGSGNTIYF. The CDR3 region has the DNA TGCGCCAGCAGCGTGGACGCAGGATCTGGAAACACCATATATTTT.

V is TRBV6-4 and J is TRBJ2-2, with D tentatively TRBD2 (6 bases). V was cut by 6 bases and J by 4 bases, with 12 bases left in between. CDR3 size: 14 residues. The germline CDR1 and CDR2 sequences are MRHNA and SNTAGT. In DNA form, the CDR3 reads TGTGCCAGCAGGATCAAGACTAGCACCGGGGAGCTGTTTTTT. Translated: CASRIKTSTGELFF.

This clone was seen a few times. CDR3 in amino acids: CASSRTGPEQYF. The CDR3 nucleotides are TGCGCCAGCAGCCGGACGGGCCCCGAGCAGTACTTC. This chain uses TRBV5-1 with TRBJ2-7; D remains unclear. Trimming removed 4 bases from V and 6 bases from J, with 11 bases in between. The CDR3 sequence is 12 residues long. CDR1 and CDR2 from the germline V gene are SGHRS and YFSETQ.

The gene calls are TRBV28 and TRBJ2-5; D remains ambiguous. CDR1 and CDR2 from the germline V gene are MDHEN and SYDVKM. The CDR3 contains 15 residues. Deletions cut 3 bases from V and 5 bases from J, with 16 bases between. CDR3: CASSFGRNSRETQYF. The CDR3 DNA is TGTGCCAGCAGTTTCGGAAGGAACAGTCGGGAGACCCAGTACTTC.

This chain joins TRBV19 and TRBJ1-1, with D possibly matching TRBD1 (6 bases). The CDR3 is 19 amino acids. Between the trimmed V and J ends, which lost 5 bases and 3 bases, there was a span of 28 bases. Germline CDR1 reads LNHDA; CDR2 reads SQIVND (reference sequence). Here the CDR3 reads CASSRSDEWGRGVYTEAFF. CDR3 in DNA: TGTGCCAGTAGTCGATCAGATGAGTGGGGCAGGGGTGTATACACTGAAGCTTTCTTT.

The rearrangement links TRBV18 to TRBJ1-5, with TRBD1 matching 8 bases. CDR1 is KGHSH and CDR2 is LQKENI in the germline V gene. J was trimmed by 0 bases and V by 5 bases; bases with no gene match: 15. This CDR3 region has 19 residues. CDR3 in DNA: TGTGCCAGCTCATCCGGCGTGACAGGGGCCCTTCTTAGCAATCAGCCCCAGCATTTT. Its translation is CASSSGVTGALLSNQPQHF.

This clone has just one count. V is TRBV18 and J is TRBJ2-7; D is unresolved. Trimming removed 2 bases at V and 6 bases at J, with 11 bases between. The CDR3 has 13 residues. Per the germline V gene, CDR1 is KGHSH and CDR2 is LQKENI. The DNA of the CDR3 is TGTGCCAGCTCACCATACTCTAACGGCGAGCAGTACTTC. It codes for CASSPYSNGEQYF.

The DNA for the CDR3 is TGTGCCATCAGTGAGGGACAAGGGGTCATGTACGAGCAGTACTTC. Residues: CAISEGQGVMYEQYF. V is TRBV10-3 and J is TRBJ2-5; tentative D call: TRBD1 (5 bases). The better agreement between TRBJ2-7 and the DNA end casts doubt on the J call. This CDR3 has 15 amino acids. Germline CDR1 and CDR2: ENHRY and SYGVKD.

This chain connects TRBV6-5 to TRBJ2-7; D unresolved. Trimming pared 6 bases from V and 4 bases from J, leaving 7 bases between. This CDR3 has 11 amino acids. CDR1 is MNHEY and CDR2 is SVGAGI in the germline V gene. DNA of the CDR3: TGTGCCAGCAGCTCCCTTTACGAGCAGTACTTC. The encoded protein is CASSSLYEQYF.

V and J are TRBV6-6 and TRBJ2-7, with TRBD2 matching 10 bases. This CDR3 has 15 residues. Looked up from germline, CDR1 is MNHNY and CDR2 is SVGAGI (reference sequence). The J segment lost 0 bases and the V segment lost 6 bases, leaving 5 bases of the junction unmatched. CDR3 bases: TGTGCCAGCAGCTCCAGGACTAGCGGCTCCTACGAGCAGTACTTC. Its protein is CASSSRTSGSYEQYF.

The chain employs TRBV19 and TRBJ2-2, with D maybe TRBD1 (5 bases). In germline, CDR1 is LNHDA, CDR2 SQIVND (reference sequence). The V and J ends lost 5 bases and 0 bases respectively, with 7 bases between them. The CDR3 has 14 amino acids. DNA of the CDR3: TGTGCCAGTAGTCGACAGACGAACACCGGGGAGCTGTTTTTT. Amino acid sequence: CASSRQTNTGELFF.

The V and J genes are TRBV15 and TRBJ2-5; tentative D call: TRBD2 (6 bases). The closer fit of TRBJ2-7 to the DNA end suggests the J call may be wrong. The CDR3 totals 13 residues. In germline, CDR1 is LNHNV, CDR2 YYDKDF (reference sequence). The DNA of the CDR3 is TGTGCCACCAGCAGAGACGGGGGTAACGAGCAGTACTTC. It specifies CATSRDGGNEQYF.

V usage is TRBV14 and J usage is TRBJ2-1, with D tentatively TRBD2 (7 bases). The CDR3 extends over 15 amino acids. Germline lookup yields CDR1 SGHDN and CDR2 FVKESK. Trimming left V 4 bases short and J 7 bases short, with 17 bases between. The CDR3 is CASSRVRGGGNEQFF. CDR3 sequence (DNA): TGTGCCAGCAGCCGCGTCCGAGGGGGGGGGAATGAGCAGTTCTTC. Drawing the rest from reference TRBV14 and TRBJ2-1, the complete variable domain is EAGVTQFPSHSVIEKGQTVTLRCDPISGHDNLYWYRRVMGKEIKFLLHFVKESKQDESGMPNNRFLAERTGGTYSTLKVQPAELEDSGVYFCASSRVRGGGNEQFFGPGTRLTVL.

This chain connects TRBV28 to TRBJ1-4; no clear D gene. V was cut by 2 bases and J by 3 bases, with 13 bases left in between. The CDR3 contains 16 residues. Germline values: CDR1 MDHEN, CDR2 SYDVKM. CDR3 sequence: CASSLGRPGPNEKLFF. The CDR3 DNA sequence: TGTGCCAGCAGTTTAGGTCGTCCAGGCCCTAATGAAAAACTGTTTTTT.